This TCR beta chain was captured in a study of beta chain features in type 1 diabetes. CDR3 length: 14 amino acids. The germline V and J ends were trimmed by 4 bases and 7 bases, with 18 bases remaining between them. CDR1 is SGHNT, CDR2 YYREEE, per germline (reference sequence). This clone appeared a few times. The investigators reverse transcribed all of the isolated RNA, so they sequenced expressed TCRB transcripts. TCRdb keeps only in-frame clones here, not all; method: immunoSEQ multiplex PCR. The table lists under 250,000 clones, approximately 14% of them singletons, with 0.026% in the top ten. A sort by CD45RO/CCR7/CD25/CD127/CD95/CD27 yielded CD4+ naive, central memory, regulatory and stem cell-like memory cells.

The TCR comes from a woman aged 40 to 50 in good health. The chain carries TRBV5-4 and TRBJ2-7; D is unresolved. What was sequenced was naive CD4+ T cells from blood. CDR3 amino acids: CASSAAGSDREQYF. Written as DNA, the CDR3 is TGTGCCAGCAGCGCCGCCGGGTCCGATAGGGAGCAGTACTTC.